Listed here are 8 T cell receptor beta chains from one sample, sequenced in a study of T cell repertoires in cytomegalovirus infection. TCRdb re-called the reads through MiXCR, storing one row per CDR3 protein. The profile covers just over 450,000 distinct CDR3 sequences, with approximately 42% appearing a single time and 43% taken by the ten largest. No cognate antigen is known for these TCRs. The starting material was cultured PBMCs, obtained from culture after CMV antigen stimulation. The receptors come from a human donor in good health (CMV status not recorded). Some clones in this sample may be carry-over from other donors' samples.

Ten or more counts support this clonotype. The CDR3 DNA reads as TGTGCCAGCAGCGTAAGCCGGACAGGGGGCCCGTGGGGCTACACCTTC. As protein: CASSVSRTGGPWGYTF. The gene calls are TRBV7-8 and TRBJ1-2; 11 bases fit TRBD1. The V gene end was trimmed by 5 bases and the J gene end by 8 bases; junction bases not matched to a gene: 13. Germline V gene sequence: CDR1 SGHVS, CDR2 FQNEAQ. The CDR3 length is 16 residues.

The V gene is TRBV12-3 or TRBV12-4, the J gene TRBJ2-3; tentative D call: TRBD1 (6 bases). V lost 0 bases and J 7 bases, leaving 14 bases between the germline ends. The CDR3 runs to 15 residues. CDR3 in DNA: TGTGCCAGCAGTTTAGCTCTTGGGGGCGTAAATACGCAGTATTTT. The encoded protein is CASSLALGGVNTQYF.

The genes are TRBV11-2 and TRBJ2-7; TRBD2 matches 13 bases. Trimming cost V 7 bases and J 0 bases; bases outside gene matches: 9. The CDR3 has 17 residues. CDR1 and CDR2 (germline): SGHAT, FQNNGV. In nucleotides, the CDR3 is TGTGCCAGCAACGACTTGGGACTAGCGGGGAACTCCTACGAGCAGTACTTC. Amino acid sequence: CASNDLGLAGNSYEQYF.

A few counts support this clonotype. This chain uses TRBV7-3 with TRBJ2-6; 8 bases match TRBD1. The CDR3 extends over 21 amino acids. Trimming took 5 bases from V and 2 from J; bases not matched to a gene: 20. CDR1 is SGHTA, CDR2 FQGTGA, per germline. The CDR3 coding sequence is TGTGCCAGCAGCATCTACTACGGACAGGGTGGATTCAATCCTGGGGCCAACGTCCTGACTTTC. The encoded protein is CASSIYYGQGGFNPGANVLTF.

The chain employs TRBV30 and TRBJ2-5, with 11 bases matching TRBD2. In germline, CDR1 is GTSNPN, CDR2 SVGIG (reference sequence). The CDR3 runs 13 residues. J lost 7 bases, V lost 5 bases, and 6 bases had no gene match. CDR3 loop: CAWASGRLATQYF. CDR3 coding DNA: TGTGCCTGGGCTAGCGGGAGGTTGGCGACCCAGTACTTC.

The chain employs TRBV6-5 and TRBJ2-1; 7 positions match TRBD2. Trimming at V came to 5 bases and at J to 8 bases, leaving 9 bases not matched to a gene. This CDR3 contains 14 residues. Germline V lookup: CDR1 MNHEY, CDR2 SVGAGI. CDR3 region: CASSAWEGTDEQFF. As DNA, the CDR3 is TGTGCCAGCAGTGCCTGGGAGGGCACGGATGAGCAGTTCTTC.

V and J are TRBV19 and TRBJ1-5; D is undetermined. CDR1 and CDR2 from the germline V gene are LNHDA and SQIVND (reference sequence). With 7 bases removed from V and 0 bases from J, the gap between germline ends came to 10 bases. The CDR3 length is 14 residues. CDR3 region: CASTKIYSNQPQHF. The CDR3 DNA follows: TGTGCCAGTACCAAAATATATAGCAATCAGCCCCAGCATTTT.

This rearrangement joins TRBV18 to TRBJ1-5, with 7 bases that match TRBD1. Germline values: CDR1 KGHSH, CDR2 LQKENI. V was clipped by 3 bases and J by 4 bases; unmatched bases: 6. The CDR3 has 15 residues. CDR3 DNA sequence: TGTGCCAGCTCACCGCAAGGACAGGCTAATCAGCCCCAGCATTTT. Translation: CASSPQGQANQPQHF. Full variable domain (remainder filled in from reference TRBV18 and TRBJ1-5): NAGVMQNPRHLVRRRGQEARLRCSPMKGHSHVYWYRQLPEEGLKFMVYLQKENIIDESGMPKERFSAEFPKEGPSILRIQQVVRGDSAAYFCASSPQGQANQPQHFGDGTRLSIL.